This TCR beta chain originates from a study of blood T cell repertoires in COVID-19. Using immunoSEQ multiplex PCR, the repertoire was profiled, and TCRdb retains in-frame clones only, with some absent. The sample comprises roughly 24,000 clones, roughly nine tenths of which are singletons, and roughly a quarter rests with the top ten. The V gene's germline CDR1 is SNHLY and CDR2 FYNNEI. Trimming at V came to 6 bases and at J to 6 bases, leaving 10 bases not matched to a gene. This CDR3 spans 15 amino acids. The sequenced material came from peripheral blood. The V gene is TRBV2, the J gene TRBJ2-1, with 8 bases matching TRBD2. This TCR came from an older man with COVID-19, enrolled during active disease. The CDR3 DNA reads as TGTGCCAGCAGCGCAGCGGGGGCCCCCGTCAATGAGCAGTTCTTC. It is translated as CASSAAGAPVNEQFF.